Following are 32 T cell receptor beta chains from one sample sequenced in a study of blood T cell repertoires in COVID-19. Profiling relied on immunoSEQ multiplex PCR, and the TCRdb table lists in-frame clones only, not all of them. The table records about 110,000 clones, around 89% of them present only once. Sequencing was carried out using peripheral blood. The receptors derive from a human donor in a cohort sampled during active COVID-19.

The rearrangement links TRBV4-3 to TRBJ2-1; 8 bases fit TRBD2. V dropped 2 bases and J dropped 0; count of bases not matched to a gene: 0. Germline V lookup: CDR1 LGHNA, CDR2 YSLEER. This CDR3 has 15 residues. CDR3 residues: CASSQSGSSYNEQFF. Written as DNA, the CDR3 is TGCGCCAGCAGCCAAAGCGGGAGCTCCTACAATGAGCAGTTCTTC.

Only one count was recorded for this clone. The J gene is TRBJ1-2, the V gene TRBV6-1; D is uncertain. The V and J ends lost 4 bases and 0 bases respectively, with 15 bases between them. Germline V gene sequence: CDR1 MNHNS, CDR2 SASEGT. This CDR3 is 16 amino acids long. CDR3 sequence reads: CASSVGQTVANYGYTF. The CDR3 DNA follows: TGTGCCAGCAGTGTTGGGCAGACGGTAGCTAACTATGGCTACACCTTC.

This sequence joins TRBV27 and TRBJ2-1; D perhaps matches TRBD2 (6 bases). The CDR3 covers 13 residues. V was pared by 5 bases and J by 10 bases, with 15 bases between. Looked up from germline, CDR1 is MNHEY and CDR2 is SMNVEV (reference sequence). The chain's CDR3 is CASSPRTTREQFF. CDR3 sequence (DNA): TGTGCCAGCAGTCCTAGGACTACCAGGGAGCAGTTCTTC.

This clone was recorded only once. V usage is TRBV5-1 and J usage is TRBJ2-7, with TRBD1 matching 11 bases. The CDR3 covers 15 residues. The V gene end was trimmed by 3 bases and the J gene end by 3 bases; junction bases not matched to a gene: 5. Germline V gives CDR1 SGHRS, CDR2 YFSETQ. The chain's CDR3 is CASSSEGTGGYEQYF. The CDR3 bases are TGCGCCAGCAGCTCAGAGGGGACAGGGGGCTACGAGCAGTACTTC.

The chain links TRBV28 to TRBJ2-5, with D unresolved. V lost 3 bases to trimming and J lost 5 bases, with 16 bases between them. Per the germline V gene, CDR1 is MDHEN and CDR2 is SYDVKM. CDR3 length: 15 amino acids. The CDR3 reads CASSLPLPPKETQYF. The CDR3, as DNA: TGTGCCAGCAGTTTGCCACTGCCCCCCAAGGAGACCCAGTACTTC.

V gene TRBV7-2 combines with J gene TRBJ2-2; D is undetermined. The V gene's germline CDR1 is SGHTA and CDR2 FQGNSA. V lost 1 base to trimming and J lost 4 bases, with 7 bases between them. The CDR3 spans 14 residues. This chain's CDR3 is CASSLVPVTGELFF. CDR3 in DNA: TGTGCCAGCAGCTTAGTTCCTGTCACCGGGGAGCTGTTTTTT.

The chain is built from TRBV4-1 and TRBJ2-4; 8 bases fit TRBD2. The CDR3 spans 14 residues. The V and J ends lost 0 bases and 11 bases, in that order; junction bases with no gene match: 6. CDR1 and CDR2 from the germline V gene are MGHRA and YSYEKL. The CDR3 nucleotides are TGCGCCAGCAGCCAAGAAGACAGGACTAGCCTTCAGTACTTC. Encoded protein: CASSQEDRTSLQYF.

The genes are TRBV29-1 and TRBJ2-3; perhaps TRBD1 as D (7 bases). Trimming took 6 bases from V and 0 from J, leaving 13 bases between them. The CDR3 contains 14 residues. Looked up from germline, CDR1 is SQVTM and CDR2 is ANQGSEA. CDR3 nucleotides: TGCAGCGTCTCGACAGGGACTAGCACAGATACGCAGTATTTT. Translation gives CSVSTGTSTDTQYF.

This chain uses TRBV5-6 with TRBJ1-2; 8 bases match TRBD1. The V and J ends lost 3 bases and 12 bases, in that order; junction bases with no gene match: 10. This CDR3 has 13 residues. Germline CDR1 and CDR2: SGHDT and YYEEEE. The CDR3 reads CASSWGTGGPNTF. The CDR3 region has the DNA TGTGCCAGCAGCTGGGGGACAGGCGGTCCAAACACCTTC.

The chain couples TRBV9 to TRBJ1-3; TRBD1 matches 7 bases. The CDR3 runs to 16 residues. V lost 0 bases to trimming and J lost 0 bases; unmatched junction nucleotides: 3. Germline V gene lookup returns CDR1 SGDLS and CDR2 YYNGEE. CDR3 in DNA: TGTGCCAGCAGCGTAGGGCAGGGGGACTCTGGAAACACCATATATTTT. This codes for CASSVGQGDSGNTIYF.

The chain employs TRBV5-6 and TRBJ2-7; TRBD2 matches 11 bases. The CDR3 is made up of 13 amino acids. Trimming cost V 2 bases and J 6 bases; bases outside gene matches: 1. Germline loops: CDR1 SGHDT, CDR2 YYEEEE. CDR3 amino acids: CASSFGLAGEQYF. CDR3 nucleotides: TGTGCCAGCAGCTTTGGACTAGCGGGCGAGCAGTACTTC. Full variable domain (rest looked up from reference TRBV5-6 and TRBJ2-7): DAGVTQSPTHLIKTRGQQVTLRCSPKSGHDTVSWYQQALGQGPQFIFQYYEEEERQRGNFPDRFSGHQFPNYSSELNVNALLLGDSALYLCASSFGLAGEQYFGPGTRLTVT.

The chain uses TRBV7-9 and TRBJ1-2; the match to TRBD1 covers 8 bases. This CDR3 is built from 14 residues. Germline CDR1 reads SEHNR; CDR2 reads FQNEAQ (reference sequence). The junction had 8 bases not matched to a gene; V was cut back by 5 bases and J by 6 bases. The CDR3 here is CASSPRQGRDGYTF. Here the CDR3 DNA reads TGTGCCAGCAGCCCTAGACAGGGGAGGGATGGCTACACCTTC.

The chain joins TRBV6-6 to TRBJ2-7, with D possibly TRBD2 on 7 matching bases. Trimming took off 0 bases at V and 7 bases at J, with 16 bases between the two ends. The CDR3 covers 15 residues. Germline loops: CDR1 MNHNY, CDR2 SVGAGI (reference sequence). CDR3 sequence: CASSYSEGGSTEQYF. The CDR3 DNA is TGTGCCAGCAGTTACTCAGAGGGGGGGTCTACGGAGCAGTACTTC.

The chain recombines TRBV27 with TRBJ2-1; 9 nucleotides agree with TRBD2. The CDR3 sequence is 16 residues long. Germline V gene data show CDR1 as MNHEY and CDR2 as SMNVEV (reference sequence). V shed 2 bases and J 4 bases; nucleotides not matched to a gene: 6. CDR3 loop: CASSLHSGSIYNEQFF. The CDR3 DNA reads TGTGCCAGCAGTTTACATAGCGGGAGCATATACAATGAGCAGTTCTTC.

The chain links TRBV5-5 to TRBJ2-1; TRBD2 matches at 10 bases. CDR3 size: 16 residues. Germline values: CDR1 SGHKS, CDR2 YYEKEE (reference sequence). V lost 4 bases and J lost 5; bases outside the gene matches: 9. The CDR3 sequence is CASSPYTSGVNNEQFF. The CDR3 bases are TGTGCCAGCAGCCCCTATACTAGCGGGGTTAACAATGAGCAGTTCTTC.

The chain joins TRBV6-2 or TRBV6-3 to TRBJ2-4, with 12 bases identical to TRBD2. J gave up 9 bases and V 5 bases, and 11 bases lay outside the gene matches. The length of the CDR3 is 16 residues. From germline, CDR1 is MNHEY and CDR2 SVGEGT. This chain's CDR3 is CASSPGLAGWFGIQYF. The DNA for the CDR3 is TGTGCCAGCAGTCCCGGACTAGCGGGATGGTTCGGCATTCAGTACTTC.

The V call is TRBV18, the J call TRBJ2-3, with D possibly matching TRBD2 (5 bases). CDR1 is KGHSH and CDR2 is LQKENI in the germline V gene. The CDR3 has 15 amino acids. The V end lost 3 bases, the J end lost 3 bases, and 13 bases lay between the germline ends. CDR3 sequence reads: CASSPLVGGTDTQYF. CDR3 nucleotides: TGTGCCAGCTCACCGTTAGTCGGCGGGACAGATACGCAGTATTTT.

The chain joins TRBV4-1 to TRBJ2-7, with TRBD2 as a possible D gene (6 bases). V was trimmed by 1 base and J by 5 bases, leaving 12 bases between them. This CDR3 comprises 14 residues. Germline CDR1 MGHRA, CDR2 YSYEKL. CDR3 protein: CASSQGTGLNEQYF. In nucleotides, the CDR3 is TGCGCCAGCAGCCAAGGGACGGGACTTAACGAGCAGTACTTC.

The rearrangement joins TRBV2 to TRBJ1-3; TRBD1 matches 7 bases. CDR3 size: 15 residues. Germline CDR1 SNHLY, CDR2 FYNNEI. The trim removed 4 bases at V and 3 bases at J, leaving 6 bases unmatched. The CDR3 coding sequence is TGTGCCAGCAGTGTGGGACAGTTAGGTGGAAACACCATATATTTT. Its protein product is CASSVGQLGGNTIYF.

The V gene is TRBV19, the J gene TRBJ1-4, with unresolved D. The CDR3 covers 13 residues. From germline, CDR1 is LNHDA and CDR2 SQIVND (reference sequence). With 5 bases removed from V and 0 bases from J, the gap between germline ends came to 4 bases. CDR3 loop: CASSYATNEKLFF. CDR3 DNA: TGTGCCAGTAGTTATGCAACTAATGAAAAACTGTTTTTT.

The chain joins TRBV15 to TRBJ1-6, with D maybe TRBD1 (5 bases). Germline-derived CDR1 and CDR2 are LNHNV and YYDKDF (reference sequence). The CDR3 consists of 16 residues. The V end lost 4 bases, the J end lost 1 base, and 11 bases lay between the germline ends. CDR3 protein: CATSKWGGSYNSPLHF. CDR3 sequence (DNA): TGTGCCACCAGCAAGTGGGGGGGGTCCTATAATTCACCCCTCCACTTT.

The CDR3 is CASSPTLAGEREQFF. CDR3 nucleotides: TGTGCCAGCTCACCGACACTAGCGGGAGAAAGGGAGCAGTTCTTC. The genes are TRBV18 and TRBJ2-1; 11 positions match TRBD2. After removal of 3 bases from V and 10 bases from J, the junction contained 8 bases not matched to a gene. Germline lookup yields CDR1 KGHSH and CDR2 LQKENI. The CDR3 contains 15 residues.

The rearrangement joins TRBV18 to TRBJ2-1, with D possibly TRBD1 on 5 matching bases. From germline, CDR1 is KGHSH and CDR2 LQKENI. V was shortened by 4 bases and J by 6 bases, with 7 bases between the two germline ends. The CDR3 has 12 amino acids. CDR3 coding DNA: TGTGCCAGCTCACAGGGGCTCAATGAGCAGTTCTTC. This encodes CASSQGLNEQFF.

The V and J genes are TRBV4-2 and TRBJ1-2, with D maybe TRBD1 (6 bases). This CDR3 has 14 residues. V lost 1 base and J 3 bases, leaving 9 bases between the germline ends. The germline CDR1 and CDR2 sequences are LGHNA and YNFKEQ. The CDR3 DNA follows: TGTGCCAGCAGCCAAGCGCCAGGGGACTATGGCTACACCTTC. Amino acid sequence: CASSQAPGDYGYTF.

The chain carries TRBV7-6 and TRBJ1-5; D remains ambiguous. Germline-derived CDR1 and CDR2 are SGHVS and FNYEAQ. CDR3 length equals 14 residues. V shed 5 bases and J shed 10 bases, with 18 bases lying between them. The CDR3 loop is CASSRTRVGSPQHF. The CDR3 coding sequence is TGTGCCAGCAGCCGCACCCGGGTGGGTTCACCCCAGCATTTT.

This clone was observed a few times. The chain uses TRBV6-5 and TRBJ1-5, with TRBD1 as a possible D gene (5 bases). V was trimmed by 7 bases and J by 5 bases, leaving 12 bases between them. Germline CDR1 MNHEY, CDR2 SVGAGI. The CDR3 is 13 residues long. The DNA for the CDR3 is TGTGCCAGCAAACAGGTGTGGGATCAGCCCCAGCATTTT. It codes for CASKQVWDQPQHF.

This chain joins TRBV6-1 and TRBJ1-5; possibly TRBD1 for D (5 bases). The CDR3 length is 16 residues. In germline, CDR1 is MNHNS, CDR2 SASEGT. V was shortened by 3 bases and J by 6 bases, with 18 bases between the two germline ends. The CDR3 protein is CASSDSQGGLIQPQHF. The CDR3 DNA follows: TGTGCCAGCAGTGACAGTCAGGGCGGATTAATTCAGCCCCAGCATTTT.

This chain links TRBV5-1 with TRBJ2-3; 7 nucleotides match TRBD2. The CDR3 has 16 residues. Germline loops: CDR1 SGHRS, CDR2 YFSETQ. Trimming cost V 1 base and J 4 bases; bases outside gene matches: 9. CDR3 residues: CASSLQRGGVPDTQYF. CDR3 sequence (DNA): TGCGCCAGCAGCTTGCAGCGGGGCGGTGTCCCAGATACGCAGTATTTT.

The rearrangement uses TRBV19 and TRBJ2-1, with 12 positions matching TRBD2. J gave up 9 bases and V 8 bases, and 8 bases lay outside the gene matches. There are 14 residues in the CDR3. The germline V gene encodes CDR1 LNHDA and CDR2 SQIVND (reference sequence). The CDR3 sequence: CASPLAGGRGEQFF. Here the CDR3 DNA reads TGTGCCAGTCCACTAGCGGGGGGACGAGGTGAGCAGTTCTTC.

The chain combines TRBV6-5 with TRBJ1-2; 9 nucleotides line up with TRBD1. Germline V CDR1 and CDR2: MNHEY, SVGAGI. V was pared by 2 bases and J by 8 bases, with 6 bases of the junction left unmatched. CDR3 size: 14 residues. CDR3 nucleotide sequence: TGTGCCAGCAGTTACGCCGACAGGGGGAGCGGCTACACCTTC. Its protein product is CASSYADRGSGYTF.

The rearrangement joins TRBV6-1 to TRBJ1-6; TRBD1 might be the D (5 bases). The CDR3 contains 17 residues. Germline-derived CDR1 and CDR2 are MNHNS and SASEGT. V dropped 4 bases and J dropped 1 base, with 14 bases sitting between them. The CDR3 loop is CASSASQGSSYNSPLHF. CDR3 nucleotide sequence: TGTGCCAGCAGTGCATCCCAGGGCAGTTCCTATAATTCACCCCTCCACTTT.

This chain links TRBV10-3 with TRBJ1-4; the match to TRBD1 covers 9 bases. The junction had 5 bases not matched to a gene; V was cut back by 1 base and J by 8 bases. CDR1 ENHRY and CDR2 SYGVKD come from the germline V gene. There are 15 residues in the CDR3. This CDR3 is CAISEWGQGPEKLFF. CDR3 in DNA: TGTGCCATCAGTGAGTGGGGACAGGGACCAGAAAAACTGTTTTTT.